Ten or more counts support the clone carrying this T cell receptor (beta chain). This sample is drawn from a study of metastatic and nonmetastatic thyroid tumors. TCRdb reprocessed the PCR reads using MiXCR. The profile shows 91,000 or so clones, over 9.5% of them singletons. Before thyroid surgery, none of the patients had received any treatment. V shed 8 bases, J shed 3 bases, and the junction held 11 bases outside the gene matches. Germline V gene lookup returns CDR1 DFQATT and CDR2 SNEGSKA (reference sequence). The CDR3 is 14 amino acids. The sequencing sample was made of blood. V gene TRBV20-1 combines with J gene TRBJ2-3; 7 bases align to TRBD1. The source of this sequence is a female donor with papillary thyroid cancer or a benign thyroid nodule (not recorded which). Some clones in this sample may be carry-over from other donors' samples. The CDR3 nucleotides read TGCAGTACCAACCGGGACAGAAGAACAGATACGCAGTATTTT. It specifies CSTNRDRRTDTQYF.